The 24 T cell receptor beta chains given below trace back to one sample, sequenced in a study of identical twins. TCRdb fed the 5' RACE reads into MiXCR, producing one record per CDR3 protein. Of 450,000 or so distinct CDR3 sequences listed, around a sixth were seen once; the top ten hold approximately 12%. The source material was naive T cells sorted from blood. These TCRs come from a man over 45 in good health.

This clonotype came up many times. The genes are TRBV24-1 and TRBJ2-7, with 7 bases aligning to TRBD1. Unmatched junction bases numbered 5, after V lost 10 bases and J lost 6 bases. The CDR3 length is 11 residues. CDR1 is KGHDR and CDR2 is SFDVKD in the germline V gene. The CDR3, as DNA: TGTGCCACGACTAACAGGGGCGAGCAGTACTTC. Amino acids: CATTNRGEQYF.

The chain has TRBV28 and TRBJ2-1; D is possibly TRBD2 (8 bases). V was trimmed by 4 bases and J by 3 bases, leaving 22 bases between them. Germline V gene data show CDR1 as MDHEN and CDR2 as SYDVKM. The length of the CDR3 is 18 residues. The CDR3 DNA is TGTGCCAGCAGTTCAACAGGGGTGGTAGCGGGAAACTACAATGAGCAGTTCTTC. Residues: CASSSTGVVAGNYNEQFF.

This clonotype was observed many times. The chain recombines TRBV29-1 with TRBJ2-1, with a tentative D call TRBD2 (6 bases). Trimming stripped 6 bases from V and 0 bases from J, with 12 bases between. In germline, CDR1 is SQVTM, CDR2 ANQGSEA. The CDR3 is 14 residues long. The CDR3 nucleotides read TGCAGCGTGGTTAAGACTAGCTCCTACAATGAGCAGTTCTTC. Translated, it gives CSVVKTSSYNEQFF.

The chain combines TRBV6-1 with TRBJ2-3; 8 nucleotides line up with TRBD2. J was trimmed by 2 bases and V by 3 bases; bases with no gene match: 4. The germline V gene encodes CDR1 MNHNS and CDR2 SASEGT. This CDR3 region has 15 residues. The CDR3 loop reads CASSDPGLVTDTQYF. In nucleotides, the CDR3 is TGTGCCAGCAGTGACCCGGGACTAGTCACAGATACGCAGTATTTT.

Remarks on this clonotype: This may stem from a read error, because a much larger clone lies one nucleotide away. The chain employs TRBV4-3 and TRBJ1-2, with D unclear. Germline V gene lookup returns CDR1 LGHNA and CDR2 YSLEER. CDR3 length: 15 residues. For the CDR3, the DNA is TGCGCCAGCAGCCAAGGGAGGATAACTAACTATGTCTACACCTTC. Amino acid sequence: CASSQGRITNYVYTF.

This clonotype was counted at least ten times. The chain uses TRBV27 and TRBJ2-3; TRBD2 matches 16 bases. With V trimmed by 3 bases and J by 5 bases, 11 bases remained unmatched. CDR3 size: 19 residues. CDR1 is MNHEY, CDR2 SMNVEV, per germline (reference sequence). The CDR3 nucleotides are TGTGCCAGCAGTTTGGGATTCGGGACTAGCGGGAGGGCGAAAGATACGCAGTATTTT. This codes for CASSLGFGTSGRAKDTQYF.

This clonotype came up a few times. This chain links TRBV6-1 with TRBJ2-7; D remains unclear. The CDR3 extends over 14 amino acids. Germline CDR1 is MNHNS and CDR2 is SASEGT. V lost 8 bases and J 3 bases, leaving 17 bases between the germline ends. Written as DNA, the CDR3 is TGTGCCAGCCGAAGAGCGAGCCAGTTCTACGAGCAGTACTTC. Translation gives CASRRASQFYEQYF.

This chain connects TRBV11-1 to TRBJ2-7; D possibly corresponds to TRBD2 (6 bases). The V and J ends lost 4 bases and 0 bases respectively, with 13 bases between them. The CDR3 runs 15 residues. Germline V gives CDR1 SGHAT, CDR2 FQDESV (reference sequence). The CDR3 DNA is TGTGCCAGCAGCTACCACCGGGACTCCTCCTACGAGCAGTACTTC. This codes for CASSYHRDSSYEQYF.

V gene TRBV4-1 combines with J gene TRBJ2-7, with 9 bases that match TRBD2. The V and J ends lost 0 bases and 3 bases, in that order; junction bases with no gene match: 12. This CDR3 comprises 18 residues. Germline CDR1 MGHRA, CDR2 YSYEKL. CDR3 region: CASSQDAKTSGDFYEQYF. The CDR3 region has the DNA TGCGCCAGCAGCCAAGACGCAAAGACTAGCGGAGATTTCTACGAGCAGTACTTC.

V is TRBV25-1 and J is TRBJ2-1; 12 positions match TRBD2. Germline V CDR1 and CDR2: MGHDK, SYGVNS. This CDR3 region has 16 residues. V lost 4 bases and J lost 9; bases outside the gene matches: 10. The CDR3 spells CASSGLAGGNYGEQFF. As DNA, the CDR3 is TGTGCCAGCAGTGGTCTAGCGGGAGGGAACTATGGTGAGCAGTTCTTC.

CDR3 loop: CASSDYLGNEQFF. The CDR3 region has the DNA TGTGCCAGCTCTGACTATCTGGGGAATGAGCAGTTCTTC. V is TRBV6-2 or TRBV6-3 and J is TRBJ2-1; TRBD2 might be the D (5 bases). V dropped 8 bases and J dropped 7 bases, with 15 bases sitting between them. Germline loops: CDR1 MNHEY, CDR2 SVGEGT. The CDR3 loop spans 13 amino acids.

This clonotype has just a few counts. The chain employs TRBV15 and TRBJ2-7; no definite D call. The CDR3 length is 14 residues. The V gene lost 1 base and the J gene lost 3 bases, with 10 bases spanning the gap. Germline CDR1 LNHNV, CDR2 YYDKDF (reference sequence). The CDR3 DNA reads TGTGCCACCAGCAGAGTGTTACAAATCTACGAGCAGTACTTC. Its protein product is CATSRVLQIYEQYF.

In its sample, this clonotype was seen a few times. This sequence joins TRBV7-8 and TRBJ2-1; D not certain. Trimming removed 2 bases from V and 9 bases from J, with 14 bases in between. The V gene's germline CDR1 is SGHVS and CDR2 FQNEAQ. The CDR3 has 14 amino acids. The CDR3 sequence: CASSLLLGGFEQFF. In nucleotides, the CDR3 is TGTGCCAGCAGCTTACTCCTCGGCGGTTTTGAGCAGTTCTTC. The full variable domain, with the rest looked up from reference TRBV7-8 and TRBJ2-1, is GAGVSQSPRYKVAKRGQDVALRCDPISGHVSLFWYQQALGQGPEFLTYFQNEAQLDKSGLPSDRFFAERPEGSVSTLKIQRTQQEDSAVYLCASSLLLGGFEQFFGPGTRLTVL.

The CDR3 nucleotides read TGTGCCAGCAGGAGGGGGGTACTATCCTACAATGAGCAGTTCTTC. Translated, it gives CASRRGVLSYNEQFF. The chain couples TRBV7-8 to TRBJ2-1, with D perhaps TRBD1 or TRBD2 (6 bases each). CDR1 and CDR2 from the germline V gene are SGHVS and FQNEAQ. This CDR3 has 15 amino acids. V was pared by 6 bases and J by 1 base, with 13 bases between.

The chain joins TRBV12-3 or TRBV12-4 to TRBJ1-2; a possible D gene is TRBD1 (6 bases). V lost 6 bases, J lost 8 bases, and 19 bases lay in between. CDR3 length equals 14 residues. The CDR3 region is CASSKTDRPRGYTF. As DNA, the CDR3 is TGTGCCAGCAGCAAAACCGACAGGCCACGCGGCTACACCTTC.

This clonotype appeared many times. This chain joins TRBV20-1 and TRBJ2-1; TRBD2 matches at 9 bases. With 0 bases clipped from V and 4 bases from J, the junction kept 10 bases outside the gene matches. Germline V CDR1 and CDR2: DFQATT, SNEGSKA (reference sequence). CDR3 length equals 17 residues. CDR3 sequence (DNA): TGCAGTGCTAGAGATGTACGAGCGGGAGGACCTTACAATGAGCAGTTCTTC. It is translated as CSARDVRAGGPYNEQFF.

CDR3 region: CASSEFGGLQNTGELFF. Written as DNA, the CDR3 is TGCGCCAGCAGCGAGTTCGGGGGGCTACAGAACACCGGGGAGCTGTTTTTT. The V call is TRBV4-3, the J call TRBJ2-2, with D possibly TRBD2 on 7 matching bases. The V and J ends lost 5 bases and 1 base respectively, with 17 bases between them. The length of the CDR3 is 17 residues. Germline lookup yields CDR1 LGHNA and CDR2 YSLEER.

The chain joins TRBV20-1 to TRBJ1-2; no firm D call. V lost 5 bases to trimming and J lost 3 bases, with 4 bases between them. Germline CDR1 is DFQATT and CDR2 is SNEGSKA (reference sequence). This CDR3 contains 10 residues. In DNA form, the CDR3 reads TGCAGTGCTTCTGACTATGGCTACACCTTC. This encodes CSASDYGYTF.

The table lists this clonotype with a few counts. This CDR3 is CASCKPGFYEQYF. DNA of the CDR3: TGTGCCAGCTGCAAACCAGGTTTTTACGAGCAGTACTTC. The chain is built from TRBV28 and TRBJ2-7; D not certain. The V gene's germline CDR1 is MDHEN and CDR2 SYDVKM. V was shortened by 8 bases and J by 4 bases, with 15 bases between the two germline ends. The CDR3 consists of 13 residues.

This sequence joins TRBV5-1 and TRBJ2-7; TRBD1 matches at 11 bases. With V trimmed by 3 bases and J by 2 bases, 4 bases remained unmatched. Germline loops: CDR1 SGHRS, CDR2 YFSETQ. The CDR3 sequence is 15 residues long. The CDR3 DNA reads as TGCGCCAGCAGCTCGGACAGGGGGCCCACCTACGAGCAGTACTTC. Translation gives CASSSDRGPTYEQYF.

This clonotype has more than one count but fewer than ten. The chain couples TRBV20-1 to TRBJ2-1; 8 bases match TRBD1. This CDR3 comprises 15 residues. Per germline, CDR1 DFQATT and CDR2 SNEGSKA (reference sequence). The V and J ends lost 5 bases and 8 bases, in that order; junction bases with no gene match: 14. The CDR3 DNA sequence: TGCAGTGCTTCCCGTACAGGGGGGTCTTTCGATGAGCAGTTCTTC. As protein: CSASRTGGSFDEQFF.

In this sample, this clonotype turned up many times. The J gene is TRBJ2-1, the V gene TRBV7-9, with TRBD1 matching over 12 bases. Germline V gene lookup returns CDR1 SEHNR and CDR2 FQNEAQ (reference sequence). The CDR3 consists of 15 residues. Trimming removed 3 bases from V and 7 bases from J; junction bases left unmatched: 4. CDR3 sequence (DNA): TGTGCCAGCAGCTTGGGACAGGGGGCTCTGAATGAGCAGTTCTTC. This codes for CASSLGQGALNEQFF.

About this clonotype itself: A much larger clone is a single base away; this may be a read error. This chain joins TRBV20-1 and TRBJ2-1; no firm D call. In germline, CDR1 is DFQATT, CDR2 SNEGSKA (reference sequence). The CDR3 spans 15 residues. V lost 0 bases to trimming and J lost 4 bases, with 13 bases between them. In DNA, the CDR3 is TGCAGTGCTAGAGATACGGCAGCCAAATACAATGAGCAGTTCTTC. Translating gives CSARDTAAKYNEQFF.

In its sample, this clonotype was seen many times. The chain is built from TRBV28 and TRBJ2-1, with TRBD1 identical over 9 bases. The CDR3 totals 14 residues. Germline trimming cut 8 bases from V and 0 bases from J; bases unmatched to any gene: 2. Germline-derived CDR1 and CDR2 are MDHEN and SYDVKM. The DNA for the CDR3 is TGTGCCAGCCTGACAGGGGGCTCCTACAATGAGCAGTTCTTC. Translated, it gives CASLTGGSYNEQFF.